This TCR beta chain was obtained from a study of cytomegalovirus exposure and HLA in healthy donors. To note about this clone: Its specificity is unknown.

PCR was performed using 60 Vbeta and 13 Jbeta primers. The data were produced by immunoSEQ multiplex PCR, yet TCRdb's version contains in-frame clones alone and is incomplete. The sample holds tens of thousands of clones, around 83% seen once. V shed 4 bases and J 0 bases; nucleotides not matched to a gene: 5. Germline CDR1 and CDR2: LGHNA and YNFKEQ. This CDR3 spans 15 amino acids. Broader study findings: TCR beta V segments were, for the most part, productive about 87% or about 30% of the time in an earlier analysis.

Sequencing used PBMCs. The chain employs TRBV4-2 and TRBJ2-7, with 8 bases fitting TRBD1. The source of this sequence is a man aged 65-85 years in good health and CMV-seropositive. CDR3 coding DNA: TGTGCCAGCAGCCTTTCGGGACAGGACTCCTACGAGCAGTACTTC. Amino acid sequence: CASSLSGQDSYEQYF.